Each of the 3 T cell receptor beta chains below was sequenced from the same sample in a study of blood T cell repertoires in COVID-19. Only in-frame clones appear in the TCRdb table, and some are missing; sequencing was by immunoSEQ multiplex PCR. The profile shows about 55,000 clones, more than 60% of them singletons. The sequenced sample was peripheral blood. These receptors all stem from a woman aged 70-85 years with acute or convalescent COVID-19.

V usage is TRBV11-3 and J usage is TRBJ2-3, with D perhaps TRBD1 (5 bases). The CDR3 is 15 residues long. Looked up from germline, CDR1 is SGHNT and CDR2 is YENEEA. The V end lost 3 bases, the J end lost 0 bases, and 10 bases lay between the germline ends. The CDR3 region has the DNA TGTGCCAGCAGCTTGTGGGGCAGGAGCACAGATACGCAGTATTTT. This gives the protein CASSLWGRSTDTQYF.

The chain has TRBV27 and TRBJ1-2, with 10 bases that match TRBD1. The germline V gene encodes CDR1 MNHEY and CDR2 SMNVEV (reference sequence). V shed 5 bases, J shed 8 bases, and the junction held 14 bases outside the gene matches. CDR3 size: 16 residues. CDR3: CASSLQTGQGFGGYTF. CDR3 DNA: TGTGCCAGCAGTCTCCAGACGGGACAGGGGTTTGGAGGCTACACCTTC.

CDR3 DNA sequence: TGTGCCAGTAGTACCAGGGCCACAATGACCGGGGAGCTGTTTTTT. Protein product: CASSTRATMTGELFF. This chain joins TRBV19 and TRBJ2-2; maybe TRBD1 (5 bases). The CDR3 loop spans 15 amino acids. Germline V gene sequence: CDR1 LNHDA, CDR2 SQIVND (reference sequence). V dropped 4 bases and J dropped 5 bases, with 14 bases sitting between them.